Shown below are 28 T cell receptor beta chains from a single sample sequenced in a study of blood T cell repertoires in COVID-19. Assay used: immunoSEQ multiplex PCR; TCRdb lists only in-frame clones, some missing. The table shows tens of thousands of clones, with approximately 86% occurring only once. The material sequenced was peripheral blood. The receptors originated from a man at least 80 years old with COVID-19, enrolled during active disease.

The chain recombines TRBV4-2 with TRBJ1-2; tentative D call: TRBD1 (5 bases). This CDR3 spans 17 amino acids. From germline, CDR1 is LGHNA and CDR2 YNFKEQ. Between the trimmed V and J ends, which lost 2 bases and 4 bases, there was a span of 20 bases. This CDR3 is CASSQTLSQGIAYGYTF. Written as DNA, the CDR3 is TGTGCCAGCAGCCAAACCCTTTCCCAGGGAATCGCCTATGGCTACACCTTC.

The chain employs TRBV15 and TRBJ1-1; D is uncertain. Deletions cut 4 bases from V and 3 bases from J, with 6 bases between. The CDR3 contains 12 residues. From germline, CDR1 is LNHNV and CDR2 YYDKDF (reference sequence). In DNA form, the CDR3 reads TGTGCCACCAGCACCCCTGACACTGAAGCTTTCTTT. It translates to CATSTPDTEAFF.

This chain links TRBV2 with TRBJ1-6; 9 nucleotides align to TRBD1. Germline trimming cut 3 bases from V and 3 bases from J; bases unmatched to any gene: 6. Germline V gives CDR1 SNHLY, CDR2 FYNNEI. The CDR3 loop spans 17 amino acids. The CDR3 reads CASSEVWDRDYNSPLHF. The CDR3 DNA reads as TGTGCCAGCAGTGAGGTTTGGGACAGGGACTATAATTCACCCCTCCACTTT.

J is TRBJ1-1 and V is TRBV7-8; weak D call: TRBD1 (6 bases). CDR1 is SGHVS, CDR2 FQNEAQ, per germline. V lost 6 bases and J lost 0, with 11 bases in between. The CDR3 has 14 residues. The CDR3 loop is CASSRQAMNTEAFF. The CDR3 DNA follows: TGTGCCAGCAGTAGACAGGCCATGAACACTGAAGCTTTCTTT.

The J gene is TRBJ1-2, the V gene TRBV7-3; no reliable D call. Trimming shortened V by 2 bases and J by 0 bases, and 7 bases separated the two germline ends. The CDR3 has 14 amino acids. Germline-derived CDR1 and CDR2 are SGHTA and FQGTGA. The CDR3 DNA reads TGTGCCAGCAGCTTATTCGGGTCTAACTATGGCTACACCTTC. Amino acids: CASSLFGSNYGYTF.

The gene calls are TRBV5-1 and TRBJ1-6; the D is unclear. This CDR3 contains 13 residues. V shed 0 bases and J shed 9 bases, with 7 bases lying between them. Germline values: CDR1 SGHRS, CDR2 YFSETQ. The CDR3 is CASSLDNSSPLHF. For the CDR3, the DNA is TGCGCCAGCAGCTTGGACAATTCTTCACCCCTCCACTTT.

This clone has just one count. The chain carries TRBV7-9 and TRBJ1-1, with unresolved D. From germline, CDR1 is SEHNR and CDR2 FQNEAQ (reference sequence). CDR3 length: 15 residues. Deletions cut 1 base from V and 0 bases from J, with 9 bases between. The CDR3 protein is CASSLGGVMNTEAFF. CDR3 nucleotide sequence: TGTGCCAGCAGCTTAGGTGGAGTAATGAACACTGAAGCTTTCTTT.

The genes are TRBV6-5 and TRBJ2-1; D perhaps matches TRBD2 (7 bases). The CDR3 is 14 residues long. CDR1 is MNHEY and CDR2 is SVGAGI in the germline V gene. This CDR3 is CHIRSGDTYNEQFF. The CDR3 nucleotides are TGTCACATCAGAAGCGGGGACACCTACAATGAGCAGTTCTTC.

The rearrangement uses TRBV7-2 and TRBJ1-1; 9 nucleotides line up with TRBD1. CDR3 length equals 14 residues. Germline V lookup: CDR1 SGHTA, CDR2 FQGNSA. V was clipped by 1 base and J by 3 bases; unmatched bases: 0. The CDR3: CASSLGTGDTEAFF. The CDR3 coding sequence is TGTGCCAGCAGCTTAGGGACAGGGGACACTGAAGCTTTCTTT.

A single count supports this clone. The chain uses TRBV20-1 and TRBJ1-1; 8 bases map to TRBD1. The junction had 1 base not matched to a gene; V was cut back by 5 bases and J by 5 bases. CDR3 size: 11 residues. CDR1 and CDR2 (germline): DFQATT, SNEGSKA (reference sequence). The CDR3 DNA sequence: TGCAGTGCTGACAGGGGAACTGAAGCTTTCTTT. Encoded protein: CSADRGTEAFF.

The genes are TRBV7-9 and TRBJ1-1; D gene uncertain. Germline CDR1 and CDR2: SEHNR and FQNEAQ (reference sequence). Trimming shortened V by 5 bases and J by 0 bases, and 10 bases separated the two germline ends. The CDR3 length is 14 residues. CDR3 sequence: CASSLWEVNTEAFF. Written as DNA, the CDR3 is TGTGCCAGCAGCCTCTGGGAGGTGAACACTGAAGCTTTCTTT.

This clone was recorded once. The chain links TRBV28 to TRBJ1-3, with unresolved D. The CDR3 is 15 residues long. Trimming stripped 3 bases from V and 0 bases from J, with 9 bases between. Germline CDR1 is MDHEN and CDR2 is SYDVKM. CDR3 DNA sequence: TGTGCCAGCAGTTTGGCGGGGTCCTCTGGAAACACCATATATTTT. Protein product: CASSLAGSSGNTIYF.

This chain links TRBV2 with TRBJ2-7; D possibly corresponds to TRBD1 (5 bases). Germline CDR1 is SNHLY and CDR2 is FYNNEI. Trimming removed 7 bases from V and 6 bases from J, with 16 bases in between. This CDR3 contains 13 residues. CDR3 coding DNA: TGTGCCAGCAAGCCAGGGATCGCCCCCGAGCAGTACTTC. Its translation: CASKPGIAPEQYF. The full variable domain, in which reference TRBV2 and TRBJ2-7 provide the parts outside the CDR3, is EPEVTQTPSHQVTQMGQEVILRCVPISNHLYFYWYRQILGQKVEFLVSFYNNEISEKSEIFDDQFSVERPDGSNFTLKIRSTKLEDSAMYFCASKPGIAPEQYFGPGTRLTVT.

The rearrangement links TRBV6-1 to TRBJ1-2; D is ambiguous. CDR1 and CDR2 (germline): MNHNS, SASEGT. Trimming cost V 0 bases and J 3 bases, with 8 bases left between them. The length of the CDR3 is 14 residues. The CDR3 DNA follows: TGTGCCAGCAGTGAAGCGGGCAGCTACTATGGCTACACCTTC. It codes for CASSEAGSYYGYTF.

This clone has ten or more counts. The chain has TRBV23-1 and TRBJ2-2, with 8 bases lining up with TRBD1. TRBV23-1 is marked as an open reading frame, function uncertain. Trimming took 0 bases from V and 3 from J; bases not matched to a gene: 9. The CDR3 length is 18 residues. The CDR3 is CASSQSWDRRGDTGELFF. For the CDR3, the DNA is TGCGCCAGCAGTCAATCGTGGGACAGGAGAGGGGACACCGGGGAGCTGTTTTTT.

In regard to this clone: The same CDR3 arises from other DNA sequences in this sample as well. The V call is TRBV25-1, the J call TRBJ2-7; D is unresolved. The CDR3 loop spans 13 amino acids. Looked up from germline, CDR1 is MGHDK and CDR2 is SYGVNS. Trimming left V 2 bases short and J 0 bases short, with 5 bases between. The CDR3 loop reads CASSEGGSYEQYF. The DNA for the CDR3 is TGTGCCAGCAGTGAAGGCGGCTCCTACGAGCAGTACTTC.

J is TRBJ2-3 and V is TRBV4-2; 10 bases map to TRBD2. J gave up 4 bases and V 5 bases, and 6 bases lay outside the gene matches. Germline values: CDR1 LGHNA, CDR2 YNFKEQ. CDR3 length: 15 amino acids. The CDR3 DNA follows: TGTGCCAGCAGCTCAAGCGGGGGGGCCGCAGATACGCAGTATTTT. It yields the protein CASSSSGGAADTQYF.

This clone has a handful of counts. The rearrangement links TRBV19 to TRBJ2-7; 11 bases match TRBD2. Trimming took 4 bases from V and 0 from J; bases not matched to a gene: 2. The CDR3 length is 15 residues. Germline-derived CDR1 and CDR2 are LNHDA and SQIVND (reference sequence). The CDR3 bases are TGTGCCAGTAGTACGGGACTAGCGGTCTCCTACGAGCAGTACTTC. Translation: CASSTGLAVSYEQYF.

The chain joins TRBV19 to TRBJ1-2; TRBD1 matches at 8 bases. The J segment lost 4 bases and the V segment lost 6 bases, leaving 4 bases of the junction unmatched. The CDR3 has 13 amino acids. Germline CDR1 reads LNHDA; CDR2 reads SQIVND (reference sequence). CDR3 nucleotide sequence: TGTGCCAGTAGCAGACAGGGGAGCTATGGCTACACCTTC. This translates into CASSRQGSYGYTF.

V gene TRBV5-1 combines with J gene TRBJ2-2; 10 bases are shared with TRBD1. The ends lost 1 base at V and 3 bases at J; junction bases unmatched: 3. Germline CDR1 is SGHRS and CDR2 is YFSETQ. The CDR3 covers 16 residues. CDR3 region: CASSLRDRGDTGELFF. The CDR3 bases are TGCGCCAGCAGCTTGCGGGACAGGGGCGACACCGGGGAGCTGTTTTTT. Complete variable domain (other parts from reference TRBV5-1 and TRBJ2-2): KAGVTQTPRYLIKTRGQQVTLSCSPISGHRSVSWYQQTPGQGLQFLFEYFSETQRNKGNFPGRFSGRQFSNSRSEMNVSTLELGDSALYLCASSLRDRGDTGELFFGEGSRLTVL.

This sequence joins TRBV11-2 and TRBJ1-5; D is undetermined. Deletions cut 1 base from V and 5 bases from J, with 12 bases between. Germline lookup yields CDR1 SGHAT and CDR2 FQNNGV. This CDR3 contains 15 residues. CDR3 loop: CASSLGSADDQPQHF. The DNA of the CDR3 is TGTGCCAGCAGCTTAGGTAGTGCTGATGATCAGCCCCAGCATTTT.

The rearrangement joins TRBV19 to TRBJ1-1; 8 bases line up with TRBD1. The germline V gene has CDR1 LNHDA and CDR2 SQIVND (reference sequence). The CDR3 consists of 16 residues. Trimming removed 7 bases from V and 7 bases from J; junction bases left unmatched: 17. Here the CDR3 DNA reads TGTGCCAGTACCTATGGTTCGAGCAGGGGGCATTTTGAAGCTTTCTTT. As protein: CASTYGSSRGHFEAFF.

The V and J genes are TRBV5-1 and TRBJ2-5, with no clear D. The V end lost 0 bases, the J end lost 1 base, and 7 bases lay between the germline ends. There are 14 residues in the CDR3. Germline V gene data show CDR1 as SGHRS and CDR2 as YFSETQ. Written as DNA, the CDR3 is TGCGCCAGCAGCTTGGTGGCTAGCCAAGAGACCCAGTACTTC. Translation gives CASSLVASQETQYF.

The gene calls are TRBV6-6 and TRBJ2-1; D possibly corresponds to TRBD2 (5 bases). The CDR3 runs 16 residues. Trimming removed 0 bases at V and 0 bases at J, with 9 bases between. CDR1 and CDR2 from the germline V gene are MNHNY and SVGAGI (reference sequence). CDR3 coding DNA: TGTGCCAGCAGTTACTCGACTGGGAGCTCCTACAATGAGCAGTTCTTC. This codes for CASSYSTGSSYNEQFF.

The chain couples TRBV19 to TRBJ1-6, with TRBD1 as a possible D gene (5 bases). CDR3 length: 15 amino acids. Germline lookup yields CDR1 LNHDA and CDR2 SQIVND (reference sequence). The V end lost 7 bases, the J end lost 2 bases, and 12 bases lay between the germline ends. The CDR3 nucleotides read TGTGCCAGTACCAGGGAATACACCTATAATTCACCCCTCCACTTT. Translating it yields CASTREYTYNSPLHF.

The rearrangement uses TRBV6-5 and TRBJ2-1; 7 nucleotides align to TRBD1. The germline V gene encodes CDR1 MNHEY and CDR2 SVGAGI. V was pared by 4 bases and J by 6 bases, with 12 bases of the junction left unmatched. CDR3 length: 16 residues. In DNA, the CDR3 is TGTGCCAGCAGTTCTTTCCGGACAGGACGCGGCAATGAGCAGTTCTTC. Amino acid sequence: CASSSFRTGRGNEQFF.

The V gene is TRBV6-6, the J gene TRBJ2-3; no definite D call. Per germline, CDR1 MNHNY and CDR2 SVGAGI (reference sequence). V lost 4 bases, J lost 2 bases, and 4 bases lay in between. The CDR3 consists of 12 residues. The CDR3 loop reads CASSSSTDTQYF. The CDR3 nucleotides are TGTGCCAGCAGTTCGTCCACAGATACGCAGTATTTT.

This chain connects TRBV28 to TRBJ2-2; a weak D match, TRBD1 (7 bases). V gave up 10 bases and J gave up 5 bases, with 8 bases separating them. The CDR3 covers 11 residues. From germline, CDR1 is MDHEN and CDR2 SYDVKM. This CDR3 reads CATGGTGELFF. In DNA, the CDR3 is TGTGCCACAGGGGGGACCGGGGAGCTGTTTTTT.